This T cell receptor (beta chain) was obtained from a study of Ad26.COV2.S vaccination and SARS-CoV-2 variants. For the study at large: Ad26.COV2.S shots went into the muscle once or twice, 56 days apart.

The CDR3 covers 14 residues. Per germline, CDR1 SGHRS and CDR2 YFSETQ. V lost 0 bases and J lost 3, with 10 bases in between. Treatment of the sample: roughly 19 received Ad26.COV2.S at low or high dose, single or two shots; about 5 received placebo; per-sample allocation not given. After the first vaccine or placebo injection, samples were drawn on day 63. Based in Boston, the donor was an adult of 18-55 years. Libraries were prepared by immunoSEQ multiplex PCR; TCRdb keeps only in-frame clonotypes and omits some of them. Among around 370,000 clones listed, 85% were seen once. This TCR came from a person between 18 and 65 years old who received the Ad26.COV2.S COVID-19 vaccine or a placebo. This chain connects TRBV5-1 to TRBJ2-7, with unresolved D. Sequencing used peripheral blood, obtained in a trial of Ad26.COV2.S vaccine versus placebo. The DNA of the CDR3 is TGCGCCAGCAGCTTGGTTGTCGTGGGCTACGAGCAGTACTTC. This codes for CASSLVVVGYEQYF.